Listed here are 17 T cell receptor beta chains from one sample, sequenced in a study of a mutant IDH1 vaccine in newly diagnosed glioma. These TCRs' antigens remain unknown. Measured with immunoSEQ multiplex PCR; TCRdb has only the in-frame clones, and not every one. The sample lists about 53,000 clones; around 84% were seen once. The time point: week 5, during vaccination. The investigators gave 300 ug of mutant IDH1 20-mer peptide in each vaccine dose, together with topical imiquimod. Sequenced here: PBMCs, sampled from a glioma patient whose treatment included an IDH1 peptide vaccine. These receptors were taken from a woman aged 45 to 65 with glioma.

In this sample, this clone turned up once. V gene TRBV18 combines with J gene TRBJ2-7, with a tentative D call TRBD2 (6 bases). With 0 bases removed from V and 3 bases from J, the gap between germline ends came to 9 bases. The CDR3 extends over 14 amino acids. The germline CDR1 and CDR2 sequences are KGHSH and LQKENI. CDR3 in DNA: TGTGCCAGCTCACCACCATACGGGAGCTACGAGCAGTACTTC. Residues: CASSPPYGSYEQYF.

The chain uses TRBV9 and TRBJ2-1; D unresolved. Trimming removed 0 bases from V and 6 bases from J, with 4 bases in between. Germline loops: CDR1 SGDLS, CDR2 YYNGEE. The CDR3 length is 12 residues. The CDR3 DNA sequence: TGTGCCAGCAGCGTAGCAATCAATGAGCAGTTCTTC. Residues: CASSVAINEQFF. Variable domain in full (rest from reference TRBV9 and TRBJ2-1): DSGVTQTPKHLITATGQRVTLRCSPRSGDLSVYWYQQSLDQGLQFLIQYYNGEERAKGNILERFSAQQFPDLHSELNLSSLELGDSALYFCASSVAINEQFFGPGTRLTVL.

This sequence joins TRBV29-1 and TRBJ2-2; D is unclear. Trimming stripped 4 bases from V and 2 bases from J, with 8 bases between. Germline CDR1 and CDR2: SQVTM and ANQGSEA. This CDR3 is 13 amino acids long. The CDR3 sequence: CSVVRANTGELFF. DNA of the CDR3: TGCAGCGTTGTTAGGGCCAACACCGGGGAGCTGTTTTTT.

The chain employs TRBV5-1 and TRBJ2-7; a weak D match, TRBD2 (6 bases). V was trimmed by 0 bases and J by 6 bases, leaving 16 bases between them. CDR1 is SGHRS and CDR2 is YFSETQ in the germline V gene. The length of the CDR3 is 15 residues. CDR3 nucleotide sequence: TGCGCCAGCAGCTTGGTTAGCGGACTATCACCCGAGCAGTACTTC. Protein product: CASSLVSGLSPEQYF.

V is TRBV9 and J is TRBJ1-6, with D uncertain. This CDR3 has 14 residues. V lost 4 bases and J lost 7, with 12 bases in between. From germline, CDR1 is SGDLS and CDR2 YYNGEE. The CDR3 sequence is CASSRWTGNSPLHF. As DNA, the CDR3 is TGTGCCAGCAGCCGATGGACTGGGAATTCACCCCTCCACTTT.

Only a few counts were recorded for this clone. The J gene is TRBJ1-1, the V gene TRBV29-1; perhaps TRBD1 as D (5 bases). CDR1 is SQVTM and CDR2 is ANQGSEA in the germline V gene. Trimming stripped 4 bases from V and 3 bases from J, with 12 bases between. The CDR3 is 13 amino acids. CDR3 residues: CSVAGNRDTEAFF. CDR3 bases: TGCAGCGTTGCAGGGAATAGGGACACTGAAGCTTTCTTT.

The CDR3 DNA reads as TGTGCCAGCAGCGTCTCGTTGGACCTCAGCTTTATGAACACTGAAGCTTTCTTT. It encodes CASSVSLDLSFMNTEAFF. The gene calls are TRBV9 and TRBJ1-1; D is uncertain. Trimming shortened V by 2 bases and J by 0 bases, and 20 bases separated the two germline ends. This CDR3 has 18 residues. Germline-derived CDR1 and CDR2 are SGDLS and YYNGEE.

This chain links TRBV5-1 with TRBJ2-2; D possibly corresponds to TRBD2 (6 bases). The CDR3 is made up of 15 amino acids. With 4 bases removed from V and 2 bases from J, the gap between germline ends came to 12 bases. The germline gives CDR1 SGHRS, CDR2 YFSETQ. In DNA form, the CDR3 reads TGCGCCAGCAGCAAGGGACTCCTAAACACCGGGGAGCTGTTTTTT. This translates into CASSKGLLNTGELFF.

This clone was found a few times. The rearrangement links TRBV6-1 to TRBJ1-3; tentatively, D is TRBD1 (6 bases). Trimming pared 5 bases from V and 0 bases from J, leaving 8 bases between. Per germline, CDR1 MNHNS and CDR2 SASEGT. This CDR3 is built from 14 residues. For the CDR3, the DNA is TGTGCCAGCAGTATACAGGGCTCTGGAAACACCATATATTTT. Encoded protein: CASSIQGSGNTIYF.

The chain links TRBV5-5 to TRBJ1-2; maybe TRBD1 (5 bases). CDR3 size: 20 residues. Germline CDR1 SGHKS, CDR2 YYEKEE (reference sequence). Trimming pared 1 base from V and 4 bases from J, leaving 29 bases between. CDR3 sequence: CASSLPPLYALCRVSYGYTF. The CDR3 region has the DNA TGTGCCAGCAGCTTGCCTCCCTTATACGCTCTGTGCAGGGTATCCTATGGCTACACCTTC. The entire variable domain, with the rest obtained from reference TRBV5-5 and TRBJ1-2, is as follows: DAGVTQSPTHLIKTRGQQVTLRCSPISGHKSVSWYQQVLGQGPQFIFQYYEKEERGRGNFPDRFSARQFPNYSSELNVNALLLGDSALYLCASSLPPLYALCRVSYGYTFGSGTRLTVV.

V is TRBV6-5 and J is TRBJ2-5; 7 positions match TRBD1. The J segment lost 3 bases and the V segment lost 6 bases, leaving 1 base of the junction unmatched. Germline CDR1 and CDR2: MNHEY and SVGAGI. The CDR3 runs to 12 residues. The CDR3 region has the DNA TGTGCCAGCAGAACAGGGGAAGAGACCCAGTACTTC. This sequence encodes CASRTGEETQYF.

The table lists this clone with a few counts. The chain joins TRBV5-1 to TRBJ1-6; D not resolved. The V end lost 0 bases, the J end lost 0 bases, and 10 bases lay between the germline ends. The CDR3 totals 17 residues. Germline lookup yields CDR1 SGHRS and CDR2 YFSETQ. CDR3 sequence reads: CASSLVGLSSYNSPLHF. Here the CDR3 DNA reads TGCGCCAGCAGCTTGGTAGGGCTCAGCTCCTATAATTCACCCCTCCACTTT. Full variable domain (outside the CDR3, taken from reference TRBV5-1 and TRBJ1-6): KAGVTQTPRYLIKTRGQQVTLSCSPISGHRSVSWYQQTPGQGLQFLFEYFSETQRNKGNFPGRFSGRQFSNSRSEMNVSTLELGDSALYLCASSLVGLSSYNSPLHFGNGTRLTVT.

The V gene is TRBV6-1, the J gene TRBJ2-7; 7 nucleotides match TRBD2. Germline CDR1 and CDR2: MNHNS and SASEGT. The V gene end was trimmed by 7 bases and the J gene end by 5 bases; junction bases not matched to a gene: 8. The CDR3 is 13 amino acids. The CDR3 sequence is CASTTGGWDEQYF. CDR3 in DNA: TGTGCCAGCACAACGGGGGGTTGGGACGAGCAGTACTTC.

Only a few counts were recorded for this clone. The CDR3 DNA follows: TGTGCCTGGAGTAGGGATACGAACACTGAAGCTTTCTTT. It encodes CAWSRDTNTEAFF. The chain uses TRBV30 and TRBJ1-1; unclear D gene. The CDR3 is 13 amino acids. The V gene's germline CDR1 is GTSNPN and CDR2 SVGIG (reference sequence). V lost 2 bases and J 1 base, leaving 8 bases between the germline ends.

This clone appeared a few times. This chain uses TRBV7-9 with TRBJ1-1; D uncertain. The germline gives CDR1 SEHNR, CDR2 FQNEAQ (reference sequence). The ends were cut back, 6 bases at V and 0 bases at J, with 8 bases in the middle. CDR3 length equals 13 residues. The CDR3 bases are TGTGCCAGCAGATTCGGGGTGAACACTGAAGCTTTCTTT. Encoded protein: CASRFGVNTEAFF.

This clone was seen just once. The chain recombines TRBV27 with TRBJ1-2, with TRBD1 as a possible D gene (6 bases). Trimming removed 3 bases from V and 7 bases from J, with 15 bases in between. This CDR3 has 14 amino acids. The germline gives CDR1 MNHEY, CDR2 SMNVEV (reference sequence). The CDR3 spells CASSFSGGSFGYTF. In DNA form, the CDR3 reads TGTGCCAGCAGTTTTTCGGGGGGCAGTTTTGGCTACACCTTC.

The chain carries TRBV5-1 and TRBJ2-5; 9 bases match TRBD2. The length of the CDR3 is 16 residues. Per germline, CDR1 SGHRS and CDR2 YFSETQ. V was pared by 6 bases and J by 3 bases, with 12 bases of the junction left unmatched. DNA of the CDR3: TGCGCCAGCAAGGGTAGCGGGGGCCCACGGAAAGAGACCCAGTACTTC. As protein: CASKGSGGPRKETQYF.